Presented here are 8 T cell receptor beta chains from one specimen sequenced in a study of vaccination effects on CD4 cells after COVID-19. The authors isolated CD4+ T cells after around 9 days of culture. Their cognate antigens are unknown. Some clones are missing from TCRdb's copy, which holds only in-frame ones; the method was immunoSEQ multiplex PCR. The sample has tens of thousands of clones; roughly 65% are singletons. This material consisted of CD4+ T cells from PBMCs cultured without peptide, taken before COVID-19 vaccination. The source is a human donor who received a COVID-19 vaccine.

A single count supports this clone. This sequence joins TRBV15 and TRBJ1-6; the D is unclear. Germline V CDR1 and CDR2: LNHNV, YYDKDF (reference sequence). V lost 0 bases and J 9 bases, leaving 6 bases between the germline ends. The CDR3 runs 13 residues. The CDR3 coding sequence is TGTGCCACCAGCAGAGATCGGGCTTCACCCCTCCACTTT. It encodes CATSRDRASPLHF.

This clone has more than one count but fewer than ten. The CDR3 loop is CASSRAGTNNEQFF. The CDR3 DNA reads as TGTGCCAGCAGCCGGGCCGGGACTAACAATGAGCAGTTCTTC. The V and J genes are TRBV4-2 and TRBJ2-1; 7 bases fit TRBD2. The CDR3 extends over 14 amino acids. Germline V lookup: CDR1 LGHNA, CDR2 YNFKEQ. Losses at the gene ends were 4 bases for V and 5 bases for J; bases not matched to a gene: 5.

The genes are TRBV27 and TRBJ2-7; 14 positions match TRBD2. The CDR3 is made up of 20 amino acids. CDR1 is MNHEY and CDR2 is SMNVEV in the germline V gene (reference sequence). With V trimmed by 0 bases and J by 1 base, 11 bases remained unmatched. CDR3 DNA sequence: TGTGCCAGCAGTTTATCTATTCCGACTAGCGGGAGGGCCGAGTCCTACGAGCAGTACTTC. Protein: CASSLSIPTSGRAESYEQYF.

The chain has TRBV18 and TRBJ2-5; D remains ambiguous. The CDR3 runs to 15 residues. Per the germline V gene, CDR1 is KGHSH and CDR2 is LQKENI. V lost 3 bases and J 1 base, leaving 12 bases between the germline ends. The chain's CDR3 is CASSPVAGTQETQYF. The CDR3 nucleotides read TGTGCCAGCTCACCCGTAGCAGGAACCCAAGAGACCCAGTACTTC.

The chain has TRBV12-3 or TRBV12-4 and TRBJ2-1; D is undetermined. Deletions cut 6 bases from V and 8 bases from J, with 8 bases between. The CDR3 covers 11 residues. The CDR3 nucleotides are TGTGCCAGCAGGCGGAGCGATGAGCAGTTCTTC. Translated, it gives CASRRSDEQFF.

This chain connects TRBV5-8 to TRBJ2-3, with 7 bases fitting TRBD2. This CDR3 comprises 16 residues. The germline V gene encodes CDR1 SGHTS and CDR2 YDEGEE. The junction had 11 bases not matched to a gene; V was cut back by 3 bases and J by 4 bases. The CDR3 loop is CASSWGGGPSPDTQYF. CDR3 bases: TGTGCCAGCAGCTGGGGCGGGGGACCGAGCCCAGATACGCAGTATTTT. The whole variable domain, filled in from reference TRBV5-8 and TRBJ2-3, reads EAGVTQSPTHLIKTRGQQATLRCSPISGHTSVYWYQQALGLGLQFLLWYDEGEERNRGNFPPRFSGRQFPNYSSELNVNALELEDSALYLCASSWGGGPSPDTQYFGPGTRLTVL.

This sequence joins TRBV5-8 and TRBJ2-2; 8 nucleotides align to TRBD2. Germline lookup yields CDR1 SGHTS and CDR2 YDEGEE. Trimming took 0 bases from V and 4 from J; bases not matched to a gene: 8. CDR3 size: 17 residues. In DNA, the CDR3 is TGTGCCAGCAGCTTGGGGATAGCGGGACACCTCACCGGGGAGCTGTTTTTT. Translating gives CASSLGIAGHLTGELFF. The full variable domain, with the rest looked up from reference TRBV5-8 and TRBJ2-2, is EAGVTQSPTHLIKTRGQQATLRCSPISGHTSVYWYQQALGLGLQFLLWYDEGEERNRGNFPPRFSGRQFPNYSSELNVNALELEDSALYLCASSLGIAGHLTGELFFGEGSRLTVL.

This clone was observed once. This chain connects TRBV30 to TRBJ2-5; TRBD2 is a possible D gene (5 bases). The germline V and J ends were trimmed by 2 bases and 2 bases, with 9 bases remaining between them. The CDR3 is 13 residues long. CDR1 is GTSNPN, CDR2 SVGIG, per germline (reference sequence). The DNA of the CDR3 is TGTGCCTGGAGTAGCCGGGGACAAGAGACCCAGTACTTC. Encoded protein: CAWSSRGQETQYF.